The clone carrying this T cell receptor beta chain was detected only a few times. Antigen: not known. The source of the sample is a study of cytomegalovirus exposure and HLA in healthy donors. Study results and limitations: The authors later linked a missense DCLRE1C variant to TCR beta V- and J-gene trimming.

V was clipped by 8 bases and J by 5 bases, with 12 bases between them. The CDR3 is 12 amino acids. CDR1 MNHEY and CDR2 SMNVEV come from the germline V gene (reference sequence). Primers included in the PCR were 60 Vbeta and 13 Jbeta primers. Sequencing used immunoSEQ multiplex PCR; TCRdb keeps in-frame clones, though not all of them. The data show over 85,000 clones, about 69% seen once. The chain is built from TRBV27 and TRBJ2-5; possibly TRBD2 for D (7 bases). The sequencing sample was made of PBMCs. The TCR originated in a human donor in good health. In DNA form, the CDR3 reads TGTGCCAGCTCCAGGGGAGGGGAGACCCAGTACTTC. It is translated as CASSRGGETQYF.